This is a list of T cell receptor beta chains from one sample in a study of blood T cells in healthy people across ages. Each CDR3 protein is one row after TCRdb ran MiXCR on the 5' RACE reads. The table has 780,000 or so distinct CDR3 sequences, 56% seen once. The material sequenced was blood. The receptors were gathered from a man in his forties in good health. CDR3s leave out the opening cysteine and the closing phenylalanine or tryptophan.

CDR3aa | j_gene | v_gene
ASSYSWADDYGYT | TRBJ1-2 | TRBV6-2/TRBV6-3
ASSPGTSGRVSTDTQY | TRBJ2-3 | TRBV12-3/TRBV12-4
ASSIFPDRGLGDEQY | NA | TRBV19
ASSLPPRRSGSLTDTQY | TRBJ2-3 | TRBV27
ASSPLESTDTQY | TRBJ2-3 | TRBV7-2
ASSAGTDNEQF | TRBJ2-1 | TRBV27
ASSTVAGEQETQY | TRBJ2-5 | TRBV7-2
ASSLAWGAYEQY | TRBJ2-7 | TRBV28
ASTVGPAGSAKNIQY | TRBJ2-4 | TRBV6-2/TRBV6-3
SASLVAANYGYT | TRBJ1-2 | TRBV20-1
ASTLGGGRPYEQY | TRBJ2-7 | TRBV12-3/TRBV12-4
ASSPGTGQTYEQY | TRBJ2-7 | TRBV7-9
ASSLAGHSRAEQF | TRBJ2-1 | TRBV5-1
ATSDWGLLSASTDTQY | TRBJ2-3 | TRBV24-1
SARDWDVLAVHTQY | TRBJ2-3 | TRBV20-1
ASSLSGRAGADTQY | TRBJ2-3 | TRBV7-2
ASSEGHGNQPQH | TRBJ1-5 | TRBV2
SARDGGKSGPSTDTQY | TRBJ2-3 | TRBV20-1
ASSLETEPYNEQY | TRBJ2-5 | TRBV5-6
ASSPTGRGFISQGYT | TRBJ1-2 | TRBV4-2
ASITWIGSPHNEQF | TRBJ2-1 | TRBV28
ASSFRDILYNEQF | TRBJ2-1 | TRBV28
SARETGLVNSPLH | TRBJ1-6 | TRBV20-1
ASSGTEDQPQH | TRBJ1-5 | TRBV6-7
ASSGRTGEDQPQH | TRBJ1-5 | TRBV9
ASSPTGQAYEQY | TRBJ2-7 | TRBV18
ASNRLDRGYGGYT | TRBJ1-2 | TRBV6-2/TRBV6-3
ASSFGFEETQY | TRBJ2-5 | TRBV7-9
ASSLWGGPRTENIQY | TRBJ2-4 | TRBV7-2
SARVLAGGTDTQY | TRBJ2-3 | TRBV20-1
ASSYSPETQY | TRBJ2-5 | TRBV7-2